The present entry profiles one T cell receptor beta chain with its context. The antigen remains undetermined. This entry comes from a study of T cells after yellow fever vaccination. Broader study findings: Peak timing came faster in the weaker secondary response, day 5 versus 15. Among primary-vaccination clones, most reappeared after the booster, at almost 98% for CD4 and about 90% for CD8.

The CDR3 length is 15 residues. The ends were cut back, 2 bases at V and 0 bases at J, with 9 bases in the middle. Per the germline V gene, CDR1 is MNHEY and CDR2 is SVGAGI. In making TCR cDNA, 5'RACE template switching added a universal primer site and UMIs to it. TCRdb processed the 5' RACE reads anew with MiXCR; each CDR3 protein has one entry. The sample carries 250,000 to 350,000 distinct CDR3 sequences, 6.8% recorded once. Source: PBMCs, taken roughly seven weeks after the first yellow fever vaccination. This clonotype was sampled from a man between 18 and 35 years old who received the YFV17D yellow fever vaccine. The genes are TRBV6-5 and TRBJ2-3, with D possibly called TRBD1 or TRBD2 (5 bases each). CDR3 nucleotide sequence: TGTGCCAGCAGTTACAGAGGGGAAAGCACAGATACGCAGTATTTT. It is translated as CASSYRGESTDTQYF.